One sample yielded the 31 T cell receptor beta chains listed below, sequenced in a study of shared clonotypes between healthy human individuals. Terminally differentiated effector memory CD45RA+ cells were left out of the naive CD8 fraction, which was CD45RO-negative and positively selected for CCR7. Assay used: immunoSEQ multiplex PCR; TCRdb lists only in-frame clones, some missing. This sample has millions of clones, with under 95% found just once. The sample taken for sequencing was naive CD8+ T cells from PBMCs. These receptors all come from a man younger than 30 in good health. Some clones in this sample may be carry-over from other donors' samples.

On this clone: Other DNA sequences in this specimen translate into the identical CDR3. The genes are TRBV28 and TRBJ2-1; no definite D call. This CDR3 has 12 amino acids. Germline V gene lookup returns CDR1 MDHEN and CDR2 SYDVKM. The V end lost 2 bases, the J end lost 6 bases, and 5 bases lay between the germline ends. The CDR3 nucleotides are TGTGCCAGCAGTTTACCGGGCAATGAGCAGTTCTTC. It is translated as CASSLPGNEQFF.

Notes on this clone: Other DNA sequences of this sample code for an identical CDR3. The rearrangement uses TRBV11-2 and TRBJ2-7; D is perhaps TRBD1 or TRBD2 (5 bases each). Germline lookup yields CDR1 SGHAT and CDR2 FQNNGV. Trimming took off 5 bases at V and 1 base at J, with 12 bases between the two ends. The CDR3 loop spans 14 amino acids. The CDR3 coding sequence is TGTGCCAGCAGCCTCCGGGACGGGTCCTACGAGCAGTACTTC. It codes for CASSLRDGSYEQYF.

The CDR3, as DNA: TGTGCCACCAGCAGAGTAGAAGGGGCCCTTGAAGCTTTCTTT. It yields the protein CATSRVEGALEAFF. The J gene is TRBJ1-1, the V gene TRBV15; D might be TRBD1 (5 bases). The V end lost 1 base, the J end lost 7 bases, and 13 bases lay between the germline ends. The germline V gene encodes CDR1 LNHNV and CDR2 YYDKDF (reference sequence). This CDR3 has 14 residues.

This clone was seen a single time. The rearrangement links TRBV19 to TRBJ2-6, with 7 bases lining up with TRBD1. This CDR3 is built from 18 residues. V was pared by 3 bases and J by 2 bases, with 10 bases of the junction left unmatched. Germline CDR1 and CDR2: LNHDA and SQIVND (reference sequence). This chain's CDR3 is CASSMSGQAFPGANVLTF. DNA for the CDR3: TGTGCCAGTAGTATGAGCGGACAGGCGTTCCCTGGGGCCAACGTCCTGACTTTC.

This rearrangement joins TRBV6-1 to TRBJ2-3, with D unresolved. The V gene's germline CDR1 is MNHNS and CDR2 SASEGT. V was trimmed by 2 bases and J by 0 bases, leaving 6 bases between them. The CDR3 length is 14 residues. In nucleotides, the CDR3 is TGTGCCAGCAGTGAATTTGTCAGCACAGATACGCAGTATTTT. This gives the protein CASSEFVSTDTQYF.

The V and J genes are TRBV28 and TRBJ2-1; D unresolved. CDR1 and CDR2 (germline): MDHEN, SYDVKM. Trimming pared 0 bases from V and 8 bases from J, leaving 2 bases between. This CDR3 is 11 amino acids long. CDR3 bases: TGTGCCAGCAGTTTATGGGATGAGCAGTTCTTC. This codes for CASSLWDEQFF.

The chain recombines TRBV27 with TRBJ2-1, with no clear D. The length of the CDR3 is 14 residues. Deletions cut 5 bases from V and 0 bases from J, with 8 bases between. CDR1 MNHEY and CDR2 SMNVEV come from the germline V gene (reference sequence). The CDR3 DNA follows: TGTGCCAGCAGTATCCAGAGCTCCTACAATGAGCAGTTCTTC. The encoded protein is CASSIQSSYNEQFF.

The chain recombines TRBV2 with TRBJ2-3; weak D call: TRBD2 (6 bases). Trimming removed 1 base from V and 4 bases from J, with 9 bases in between. The CDR3 consists of 14 residues. Germline-derived CDR1 and CDR2 are SNHLY and FYNNEI. The CDR3 nucleotides are TGTGCCAGCAGTGAAGGGGGGGAGGCAGATACGCAGTATTTT. It translates to CASSEGGEADTQYF.

This chain connects TRBV19 to TRBJ1-2, with D unclear. CDR1 and CDR2 (germline): LNHDA, SQIVND (reference sequence). The length of the CDR3 is 12 residues. Trimming left V 8 bases short and J 4 bases short, with 11 bases between. The CDR3 here is CASYSGIYGYTF. For the CDR3, the DNA is TGTGCCAGTTATAGTGGGATCTATGGCTACACCTTC.

V is TRBV15 and J is TRBJ2-1; tentatively, D is TRBD2 (6 bases). The CDR3 has 13 residues. V was pared by 3 bases and J by 8 bases, with 11 bases between. Germline V gene lookup returns CDR1 LNHNV and CDR2 YYDKDF (reference sequence). The CDR3 loop reads CATSSKWRDEQFF. DNA for the CDR3: TGTGCCACCAGCAGCAAGTGGAGGGATGAGCAGTTCTTC.

The chain employs TRBV10-3 and TRBJ1-5; D call uncertain. CDR1 is ENHRY and CDR2 is SYGVKD in the germline V gene. Trimming left V 2 bases short and J 5 bases short, with 7 bases between. The CDR3 has 13 amino acids. The CDR3 DNA is TGTGCCATCAGTGAGGGAGTCGATCAGCCCCAGCATTTT. This codes for CAISEGVDQPQHF.

With respect to this clone: The same CDR3 can be traced to other DNA sequences in this sample. The chain links TRBV5-5 to TRBJ1-1; D uncertain. V dropped 0 bases and J dropped 0 bases, with 9 bases sitting between them. CDR3 length: 15 residues. Germline V gene data show CDR1 as SGHKS and CDR2 as YYEKEE (reference sequence). The CDR3 spells CASSLANRLNTEAFF. Here the CDR3 DNA reads TGTGCCAGCAGCTTGGCCAATCGATTGAACACTGAAGCTTTCTTT.

V usage is TRBV19 and J usage is TRBJ2-1, with D tentatively TRBD1 (6 bases). This CDR3 is 16 amino acids long. Looked up from germline, CDR1 is LNHDA and CDR2 is SQIVND (reference sequence). With 5 bases removed from V and 0 bases from J, the gap between germline ends came to 14 bases. The CDR3 coding sequence is TGTGCCAGTAGTCGCTTCGGACAGAGCTCCTACAATGAGCAGTTCTTC. Protein product: CASSRFGQSSYNEQFF.

The chain joins TRBV7-9 to TRBJ1-2; D is ambiguous. The V end was cut by 0 bases, the J end by 0 bases, with 11 bases between. The CDR3 totals 16 residues. The germline gives CDR1 SEHNR, CDR2 FQNEAQ (reference sequence). The CDR3 is CASSLAPGRTNYGYTF. The CDR3 nucleotides read TGTGCCAGCAGCTTAGCCCCGGGTCGTACTAACTATGGCTACACCTTC.

The chain links TRBV4-1 to TRBJ2-5, with D possibly TRBD2 on 5 matching bases. The CDR3 totals 18 residues. With 1 base removed from V and 0 bases from J, the gap between germline ends came to 18 bases. In germline, CDR1 is MGHRA, CDR2 YSYEKL. The DNA for the CDR3 is TGCGCCAGCAGCCAAGGGCACAGACTACGAAATAACCAAGAGACCCAGTACTTC. This encodes CASSQGHRLRNNQETQYF.

This chain links TRBV7-9 with TRBJ2-1; D gene uncertain. The CDR3 has 13 amino acids. Between the trimmed V and J ends, which lost 5 bases and 7 bases, there was a span of 12 bases. Germline values: CDR1 SEHNR, CDR2 FQNEAQ (reference sequence). The chain's CDR3 is CASSPANMNEQFF. CDR3 DNA: TGTGCCAGCAGCCCGGCGAACATGAATGAGCAGTTCTTC.

The rearrangement joins TRBV10-3 to TRBJ2-5; 8 nucleotides match TRBD1. The CDR3 extends over 14 amino acids. The germline CDR1 and CDR2 sequences are ENHRY and SYGVKD. J lost 4 bases, V lost 4 bases, and 5 bases had no gene match. The DNA for the CDR3 is TGTGCCATCAGTGGACAGGGGTGGGGAGAGACCCAGTACTTC. This translates into CAISGQGWGETQYF.

This clone was found once. This chain uses TRBV28 with TRBJ2-1; D ambiguous. V was shortened by 5 bases and J by 0 bases, with 11 bases between the two germline ends. CDR1 is MDHEN, CDR2 SYDVKM, per germline. There are 15 residues in the CDR3. The CDR3 sequence is CASSPGITSYNEQFF. For the CDR3, the DNA is TGTGCCAGCAGTCCGGGTATCACCTCCTACAATGAGCAGTTCTTC.

The chain carries TRBV6-1 and TRBJ1-5, with no clear D. Trimming took 1 base from V and 0 from J, leaving 13 bases between them. CDR1 is MNHNS and CDR2 is SASEGT in the germline V gene. The CDR3 runs to 17 residues. Here the CDR3 reads CASSEDPAIISNQPQHF. The CDR3 nucleotides are TGTGCCAGCAGTGAAGATCCCGCAATAATTAGCAATCAGCCCCAGCATTTT.

The chain combines TRBV6-1 with TRBJ2-7; no clear D. In germline, CDR1 is MNHNS, CDR2 SASEGT. The V end was cut by 5 bases, the J end by 1 base, with 12 bases between. The CDR3 extends over 14 amino acids. The CDR3 region is CASSTLPGSYEQYF. The CDR3 bases are TGTGCCAGCAGTACCCTGCCTGGATCCTACGAGCAGTACTTC.

The V call is TRBV6-5, the J call TRBJ2-1, with D hard to call. The germline V gene encodes CDR1 MNHEY and CDR2 SVGAGI. Between the trimmed V and J ends, which lost 6 bases and 1 base, there was a span of 4 bases. This CDR3 spans 12 amino acids. CDR3 in DNA: TGTGCCAGCAGAGAGTCCTACAATGAGCAGTTCTTC. Protein: CASRESYNEQFF.

V gene TRBV2 combines with J gene TRBJ2-7; 7 positions agree with TRBD2. Losses at the gene ends were 7 bases for V and 1 base for J; bases not matched to a gene: 13. CDR1 and CDR2 from the germline V gene are SNHLY and FYNNEI. This CDR3 comprises 16 residues. The CDR3 bases are TGTGCCAGCACCCTGGGGTCGGGCGGGGGATCCTACGAGCAGTACTTC. This translates into CASTLGSGGGSYEQYF. The variable domain in full, with the rest retrieved from reference TRBV2 and TRBJ2-7, is EPEVTQTPSHQVTQMGQEVILRCVPISNHLYFYWYRQILGQKVEFLVSFYNNEISEKSEIFDDQFSVERPDGSNFTLKIRSTKLEDSAMYFCASTLGSGGGSYEQYFGPGTRLTVT.

The chain employs TRBV5-1 and TRBJ1-3; D call uncertain. The germline V gene encodes CDR1 SGHRS and CDR2 YFSETQ. This CDR3 region has 15 residues. Trimming took off 0 bases at V and 0 bases at J, with 7 bases between the two ends. CDR3 sequence: CASSLGVSSGNTIYF. The CDR3 bases are TGCGCCAGCAGCTTGGGGGTCTCCTCTGGAAACACCATATATTTT.

The rearrangement links TRBV2 to TRBJ1-5; 9 nucleotides line up with TRBD1. V lost 6 bases, J lost 3 bases, and 9 bases stayed unmatched. The CDR3 has 16 residues. From germline, CDR1 is SNHLY and CDR2 FYNNEI. This chain's CDR3 is CASSRTGDVVNQPQHF. The CDR3 bases are TGTGCCAGCAGCCGGACAGGGGATGTGGTCAATCAGCCCCAGCATTTT.

A single count supports this clone. The CDR3 DNA reads as TGTGCCAGCAGCACCCGGGACGGCTCCTACGAGCAGTACTTC. Translating it yields CASSTRDGSYEQYF. This chain links TRBV11-2 with TRBJ2-7; D possibly uses TRBD1 or TRBD2 (5 bases each). Per the germline V gene, CDR1 is SGHAT and CDR2 is FQNNGV. V lost 5 bases to trimming and J lost 0 bases, with 11 bases between them. This CDR3 spans 14 amino acids.

This clone was seen only a few times. The gene calls are TRBV7-9 and TRBJ1-4; 8 nucleotides agree with TRBD1. Germline lookup yields CDR1 SEHNR and CDR2 FQNEAQ (reference sequence). The CDR3 is 14 amino acids. V lost 1 base, J lost 5 bases, and 0 bases stayed unmatched. This chain's CDR3 is CASSLGTGNEKLFF. In nucleotides, the CDR3 is TGTGCCAGCAGCTTAGGGACAGGGAATGAAAAACTGTTTTTT. Filled out from reference TRBV7-9 and TRBJ1-4, the complete variable domain reads DTGVSQNPRHKITKRGQNVTFRCDPISEHNRLYWYRQTLGQGPEFLTYFQNEAQLEKSRLLSDRFSAERPKGSFSTLEIQRTEQGDSAMYLCASSLGTGNEKLFFGSGTQLSVL.

About this clone itself: Other DNA variants within this sample encode the same CDR3. The J gene is TRBJ1-1, the V gene TRBV5-6; D is unclear. This CDR3 has 12 amino acids. Trimming left V 0 bases short and J 6 bases short, with 6 bases between. CDR1 is SGHDT, CDR2 YYEEEE, per germline. The CDR3 coding sequence is TGTGCCAGCAGCTTGGACGGAGCTGAAGCTTTCTTT. Residues: CASSLDGAEAFF.

The V gene is TRBV6-1, the J gene TRBJ2-3, with 9 positions matching TRBD2. This CDR3 is 18 amino acids long. V trimming: 4 bases; J trimming: 5 bases; junction bases outside the gene matches: 16. Germline-derived CDR1 and CDR2 are MNHNS and SASEGT. The CDR3: CASSGSSQTSGGGDTQYF. Written as DNA, the CDR3 is TGTGCCAGCAGTGGGTCGAGCCAGACTAGCGGAGGGGGAGATACGCAGTATTTT.

The rearrangement uses TRBV7-9 and TRBJ2-1; the D gene is possibly TRBD2 (5 bases). CDR1 is SEHNR, CDR2 FQNEAQ, per germline (reference sequence). V gave up 8 bases and J gave up 10 bases, with 18 bases separating them. There are 13 residues in the CDR3. The DNA for the CDR3 is TGTGCCAGCTCGGATAGAGGGCTTTTCGAGCAGTTCTTC. Translation gives CASSDRGLFEQFF.

J is TRBJ2-7 and V is TRBV4-1; TRBD1 or TRBD2 may be the D gene (6 bases each). The CDR3 consists of 15 residues. Per the germline V gene, CDR1 is MGHRA and CDR2 is YSYEKL. Trimming removed 4 bases from V and 2 bases from J, with 15 bases in between. The CDR3 here is CASSLTWGATYEQYF. CDR3 bases: TGCGCCAGCAGCCTCACCTGGGGGGCGACCTACGAGCAGTACTTC.

The chain uses TRBV9 and TRBJ2-2, with 10 bases fitting TRBD2. V lost 3 bases, J lost 0 bases, and 5 bases stayed unmatched. There are 17 residues in the CDR3. Germline V gene sequence: CDR1 SGDLS, CDR2 YYNGEE. DNA of the CDR3: TGTGCCAGCAGCGCCCCCGGGACTAGCGCGAACACCGGGGAGCTGTTTTTT. Protein: CASSAPGTSANTGELFF.